The sequence of this T cell receptor (beta chain) was determined in a study of T cells in Graves' hyperthyroidism and ophthalmopathy. Overall study: It was at initial diagnosis, before any treatment, that peripheral blood was collected. Study outcomes and limitations: From stable hyperthyroidism, ophthalmopathy was set apart by a 13 V-J model.

RNA transcripts yielded amplified TCR beta CDR3 regions. First-round RT-PCR targeting the TCR CDR3 was performed with the HTBI primer set. TCRdb fed the multiplex PCR reads into MiXCR, producing one record per CDR3 protein. The sample contains about 640,000 distinct CDR3 sequences, less than 25% of which appear only once. In its sample, this clonotype was seen many times. Antigen: not known. This CDR3 spans 15 amino acids. CDR1 and CDR2 from the germline V gene are MDHEN and SYDVKM. The ends lost 5 bases at V and 5 bases at J; junction bases unmatched: 7. V and J are TRBV28 and TRBJ2-5, with TRBD1 matching 11 bases. The material sequenced was blood. The TCR sequence derives from a man aged 30 to 39 with Graves' ophthalmopathy. Here the CDR3 reads CASSARTGGWETQYF. In nucleotides, the CDR3 is TGTGCCAGCAGTGCCCGGACAGGGGGCTGGGAGACCCAGTACTTC.